Listed below are T cell receptor beta chains from one sample, sequenced in a study of radiation and T cells in renal cell carcinoma. Libraries were prepared by immunoSEQ multiplex PCR; TCRdb keeps only in-frame clonotypes and omits some of them. The sample includes approximately 51,000 clones, roughly four fifths of them seen just once. Sequenced here: blood, sampled from a patient whose treatment included radiotherapy and nephrectomy. The receptors come from a woman aged 70-85 years with renal cell carcinoma. Both conserved end residues are part of each CDR3. Each record gives: D gene, J gene, clone size, V gene, CDR3 DNA, CDR3 protein. D genes are given only for firm matches. Rows give clone size only sometimes, using once, few, many, or a class for an expanded clone.

>TRBD1|TRBJ2-7|NA|TRBV4-3
TGCGCCAGCAGCTACGGGACAGGGGGGACCTACGAGCAGTACTTC
CASSYGTGGTYEQYF
>TRBD1|TRBJ2-5|NA|TRBV7-2
TGTGCCAGCAGCCCCCGGACAGGGTTGAGAGAGACCCAGTACTTC
CASSPRTGLRETQYF
>TRBD1|TRBJ2-5|NA|TRBV6-6
TGTGCCAGCAGTTACCCATTGGACAGGGTCGAGGAGACCCAGTACTTC
CASSYPLDRVEETQYF
>TRBD2|TRBJ2-7|NA|TRBV7-6
TGTGCCAGCAGCCAACTACTAGCGGGAGTGGTTGCCGAGCAGTACTTC
CASSQLLAGVVAEQYF
>NA|TRBJ1-1|once|TRBV6-5
TGTGCCACCAAGGTGGCCTTGAACACTGAAGCTTTCTTT
CATKVALNTEAFF
>TRBD2|TRBJ2-7|NA|TRBV11-1
TGTGCCAGCAGCCCAGGGACTAGCGGCTACGAGCAGTACTTC
CASSPGTSGYEQYF
>NA|TRBJ1-5|NA|TRBV2
TGTGCCAGCAGTGATTCGGGGGTTCAGCCCCAGCATTTT
CASSDSGVQPQHF
>NA|TRBJ1-1|NA|TRBV29-1
TGCAGCGGGGAGTTGGGATCCGAAGCTTTCTTT
CSGELGSEAFF
>NA|TRBJ2-7|once|TRBV30
TGTGCCTGGAGTTACGGGAGAGTGTTCGAGCAGTACTTC
CAWSYGRVFEQYF
>NA|TRBJ1-4|NA|TRBV4-2
TGTGCCAGCAGCCAAACCAGGGACCTTCTTAGGGATGGAAAACTGTTTTTT
CASSQTRDLLRDGKLFF
>TRBD1|TRBJ2-5|NA|TRBV11-2
TGTGCCAGCAGCTACGCCACCGGGACAGGCCACCCCCGAGAGACCCAGTACTTC
CASSYATGTGHPRETQYF
>NA|TRBJ2-2|NA|TRBV9
TGTGCCAGCAGCGTAAGAAACACCGGGGAGCTGTTTTTT
CASSVRNTGELFF
>TRBD1|TRBJ1-1|NA|TRBV5-1
TGCGCCAGCAGCCAGATGGGGGACAGGGGGCCTGAAGCTTTCTTT
CASSQMGDRGPEAFF
>NA|TRBJ2-3|NA|TRBV6-5
TGTGCCAGCAGCCAGCCCGCTACAGATACGCAGTATTTT
CASSQPATDTQYF
>NA|TRBJ2-7|NA|TRBV7-8
TGTGCCAGCAGCCTCCGAACGAACGAGCAGTACTTC
CASSLRTNEQYF
>TRBD2|TRBJ2-3|NA|TRBV7-2
TGTGCCAGCAGCTTAAGCGGGGGGAAAGATACGCAGTATTTT
CASSLSGGKDTQYF
>NA|TRBJ1-1|few|TRBV7-9
TGTGCCAGCAGACCACCTGACACGCTGAACACTGAAGCTTTCTTT
CASRPPDTLNTEAFF
>TRBD1|TRBJ1-2|NA|TRBV10-2
TGCGCCAGCAGTGAGTCCCCCGTGAAGGGGGCTAGGTATGGCTACACCTTC
CASSESPVKGARYGYTF
>TRBD1|TRBJ2-4|NA|TRBV9
TGTGCCAGCAGCATAACGGGGGACAGGGGAGACATTCAGTACTTC
CASSITGDRGDIQYF
>NA|TRBJ1-1|NA|TRBV5-1
TGCGCCAGCAGCTCCCATGAGGGCACTGAAGCTTTCTTT
CASSSHEGTEAFF
>NA|TRBJ2-7|NA|TRBV6-5
TGTGCCAGCAGTCTGGCGAGGGATACTCGCGAGCAGTACTTC
CASSLARDTREQYF
>NA|TRBJ2-1|NA|TRBV27
TGTGCCAGCAAGCTGGGGGGGGCCCCCAATGAGCAGTTCTTC
CASKLGGAPNEQFF
>NA|TRBJ2-4|NA|TRBV4-3
TGCGCCAGCAGCCAAGATACGCCAGCGGCCAAAAACATTCAGTACTTC
CASSQDTPAAKNIQYF
>TRBD1|TRBJ1-2|few|TRBV2
TGTGCCAGCAGTGAAGGCTCGACAGGGGTCTATGGCTACACCTTC
CASSEGSTGVYGYTF
>TRBD1|TRBJ1-6|NA|TRBV7-6
TGTGCCAGCAGCAGGGCCGGGACAGGACTGGGAAATTCACCCCTCCACTTT
CASSRAGTGLGNSPLHF
>NA|TRBJ2-7|NA|TRBV11-2
TGTGCCAGCAGCCCCCGCAACGGGGGTTACTACGAGCAGTACTTC
CASSPRNGGYYEQYF
>TRBD2|TRBJ2-1|NA|TRBV5-1
TGCGCCAGCAGCTTGGAGCGGGGGACTTTAGACAATGAGCAGTTCTTC
CASSLERGTLDNEQFF
>NA|TRBJ2-5|NA|TRBV5-6
TGTGCCAGCAGCTTACCCGGACAGCTCCAAGAGACCCAGTACTTC
CASSLPGQLQETQYF
>NA|TRBJ2-3|few|TRBV5-6
TGTGCCAGCAGCTTGGGGGGTACCACAGATACGCAGTATTTT
CASSLGGTTDTQYF
>NA|TRBJ1-1|NA|TRBV18
TGTGCCAGCTCACGCGAGATGAACACTGAAGCTTTCTTT
CASSREMNTEAFF
>NA|TRBJ1-2|NA|TRBV6-5
TGTGCCAGCAGAACCGGGACAATAAACTATGGCTACACCTTC
CASRTGTINYGYTF
>NA|TRBJ2-5|few|TRBV9
TGTGCCAGCAGCACCCAGGACGGGGAGACCCAGTACTTC
CASSTQDGETQYF
>NA|TRBJ1-2|NA|TRBV27
TGTGCCAGCACCACTTCCCAGGGAGGGGACGGCTACACCTTC
CASTTSQGGDGYTF
>TRBD2|TRBJ2-4|few|TRBV11-2
TGTGCCAGCAGCTTCTCGCTAGCGGGCAACATTCAGTACTTC
CASSFSLAGNIQYF
>TRBD1|TRBJ1-3|NA|TRBV7-9
TGTGCCAGCAGCTCAGGACAGGGTTGGGACACCATATATTTT
CASSSGQGWDTIYF
>NA|TRBJ2-7|once|TRBV30
TGTGCCTGGAGTGTACAAGGGGCCACGATGGGCTACGAGCAGTACTTC
CAWSVQGATMGYEQYF
>NA|TRBJ2-7|NA|TRBV27
TGTGCCAGCAGTTTATCGCACTCTCCGGGGCAGCAGTACTTC
CASSLSHSPGQQYF
>TRBD2|TRBJ2-5|NA|TRBV19
TGTGCCAGTAGTATGACTAGCCTGGACCAAGAGACCCAGTACTTC
CASSMTSLDQETQYF
>NA|TRBJ2-1|few|TRBV10-1
TGCGCCAGCAGTGAGGGCGGGGGCCCCGCTTACAATGAGCAGTTCTTC
CASSEGGGPAYNEQFF
>NA|TRBJ2-1|NA|TRBV10-1
TGCGCCAGCAGTGACGGGGGTACGGTCAATGAGCAGTTCTTC
CASSDGGTVNEQFF
>TRBD1|TRBJ2-2|NA|TRBV6-4
TGTGCCAGCAGTGTGGGGACAGATCCTTTTAACACCGGGGAGCTGTTTTTT
CASSVGTDPFNTGELFF
>NA|TRBJ1-4|NA|TRBV5-5
TGTGCCAGCAGCTTGAACTGGCAGAACTCTGAAAAACTGTTTTTT
CASSLNWQNSEKLFF
>NA|TRBJ2-7|NA|TRBV6-5
TGTGCCAGCAGTTCCGGTAACCTAGCGCACGAGCAGTACTTC
CASSSGNLAHEQYF
>NA|TRBJ2-7|NA|TRBV19
TGTGCCAGTAGCGGTAGCGAAACCTCCTACGAGCAGTACTTC
CASSGSETSYEQYF
>NA|TRBJ1-1|NA|TRBV5-6
TGTGCCAGCAGCCGCCCACCCGGCACTGAAGCTTTCTTT
CASSRPPGTEAFF
>NA|TRBJ1-1|NA|TRBV27
TGTGCCAGCAGTTTATCGGGTTTCCGAGGCTCAGGGGAAACTGGTGAAGCTTTCTTT
CASSLSGFRGSGETGEAFF
>NA|TRBJ1-1|NA|TRBV7-2
TGTGCCAGCAGCTTAGAAGTGCCGAACACTGAAGCTTTCTTT
CASSLEVPNTEAFF
>NA|TRBJ2-1|NA|TRBV4-3
TGCGCCAGCAGCCTTCGGAGGTTCGATGAGCAGTTCTTC
CASSLRRFDEQFF
>NA|TRBJ2-3|few|TRBV7-8
TGTGCCAGCAGCCCCCGGACAGCACCCACAGATACGCAGTATTTT
CASSPRTAPTDTQYF